The 23 T cell receptor beta chains listed next were all sequenced from one sample in a study of CD8+CD57+ T cells in acquired aplastic anemia. TCR beta VDJ combinations and CDR3 sequences were profiled from genomic DNA. Using its own MiXCR run on the reads, TCRdb lists one record per CDR3 protein. Among 250,000 or so distinct CDR3 sequences listed, approximately 50% were seen once. In patients chosen for sequencing, flow cytometry had shown CD8+CD57+ cell expansion. Sequencing was done on a sample of sorted CD4+, CD8+, or CD8+CD57+ T cells (not recorded which) from PBMCs. These receptors all stem from a human donor with aplastic anemia.

Remarks on this clonotype: The junction departs from the called germline gene at one end, perhaps through a read error. J is TRBJ2-3 and V is TRBV5-1, with 13 bases lining up with TRBD2. The length of the CDR3 is 21 residues. Germline lookup yields CDR1 SGHRS and CDR2 YFSETQ. CDR3 sequence (DNA): TGTGCCAGCAGCTCTAGGCCCGGGACTAGCGGGGCCGCGGCTAGCACAGATACGCAGTACTTT. This translates into CASSSRPGTSGAAASTDTQYF.

The chain carries TRBV5-4 and TRBJ1-6; 8 bases are shared with TRBD1. Germline V lookup: CDR1 SGHNT, CDR2 YYREEE (reference sequence). This CDR3 is 17 amino acids long. J gave up 9 bases and V 0 bases, and 11 bases lay outside the gene matches. The CDR3: CASSLATDRAFGSPLHF. Here the CDR3 DNA reads TGTGCCAGCAGCTTGGCCACGGACAGGGCTTTCGGTTCACCCCTCCACTTT.

Comment on this clonotype: A junction boundary mismatches the germline segment, possibly from a read error. The genes are TRBV4-3 and TRBJ1-2, with D possibly matching TRBD1 (6 bases). The CDR3 totals 15 residues. CDR1 is LGHNA, CDR2 YSLEER, per germline. CDR3 nucleotides: TGCGCCAGCAGCCAAGATCAGGGCGGGGGCTATGGCCACACCTTC. Its translation: CASSQDQGGGYGHTF.

This clonotype has a handful of counts. The gene calls are TRBV5-4 and TRBJ2-1; 14 bases match TRBD2. Germline-derived CDR1 and CDR2 are SGHNT and YYREEE (reference sequence). This CDR3 is 17 amino acids long. V trimming: 4 bases; J trimming: 2 bases; junction bases outside the gene matches: 5. CDR3 nucleotide sequence: TGTGCCAGCAGCGGGGGACTAGCGGGAGTCCCCTACAATGAGCAGTTCTTC. This sequence encodes CASSGGLAGVPYNEQFF.

The chain recombines TRBV7-9 with TRBJ1-1; 8 bases map to TRBD1. Unmatched junction bases numbered 15, after V lost 5 bases and J lost 10 bases. This CDR3 is 15 amino acids long. CDR1 and CDR2 from the germline V gene are SEHNR and FQNEAQ (reference sequence). The CDR3 DNA reads as TGTGCCAGCAGCCACCCGGACAGGGTAGGTTCTGGAGCTTTCTTT. Its protein product is CASSHPDRVGSGAFF.

In this sample, this clonotype turned up many times. CDR3 nucleotides: TGTGCCAGCAGCCGATTGGGACGAAACTCTGGAAACACCATATATTTT. This gives the protein CASSRLGRNSGNTIYF. The chain recombines TRBV9 with TRBJ1-3; D is perhaps TRBD1 (5 bases). V was shortened by 4 bases and J by 0 bases, with 14 bases between the two germline ends. The germline V gene encodes CDR1 SGDLS and CDR2 YYNGEE. This CDR3 spans 16 amino acids.

This clonotype was found a few times. J is TRBJ2-5 and V is TRBV7-2; weak D call: TRBD2 (6 bases). Trimming took 6 bases from V and 1 from J, leaving 15 bases between them. The CDR3 runs to 15 residues. Germline values: CDR1 SGHTA, CDR2 FQGNSA. The CDR3 DNA sequence: TGTGCCAGCAGTCCGTCCGGGCGGGGCCAAGAGACCCAGTACTTC. As protein: CASSPSGRGQETQYF.

The chain employs TRBV3-1 and TRBJ1-6; perhaps TRBD1 as D (6 bases). This CDR3 comprises 17 residues. The V gene lost 0 bases and the J gene lost 10 bases, with 19 bases spanning the gap. Germline CDR1 is LGHDT and CDR2 is YNNKEL (reference sequence). The CDR3 sequence: CASSQDGGAQDRSPLHF. The CDR3 coding sequence is TGTGCCAGCAGCCAAGATGGGGGGGCTCAAGATCGGTCACCCCTCCACTTT.

The CDR3 DNA reads as TGTGCCAGTAGTGACCTACAGGGACTGTTGAATGGCTACACCTTC. Residues: CASSDLQGLLNGYTF. The chain combines TRBV19 with TRBJ1-2, with TRBD1 as a possible D gene (6 bases). Trimming removed 5 bases from V and 6 bases from J, with 19 bases in between. From germline, CDR1 is LNHDA and CDR2 SQIVND (reference sequence). This CDR3 has 15 amino acids.

This rearrangement joins TRBV24-1 to TRBJ1-2, with 10 bases fitting TRBD1. The V segment lost 7 bases and the J segment 5 bases; nucleotides outside the gene matches: 3. The CDR3 runs 13 residues. CDR1 KGHDR and CDR2 SFDVKD come from the germline V gene. This CDR3 is CATRGDRGYGYTF. CDR3 nucleotide sequence: TGTGCCACCAGGGGGGACAGGGGTTATGGCTACACCTTC.

The chain has TRBV7-9 and TRBJ1-3; TRBD1 aligns across 7 bases. The CDR3 contains 18 residues. Germline V lookup: CDR1 SEHNR, CDR2 FQNEAQ (reference sequence). The V segment lost 3 bases and the J segment 1 base; nucleotides outside the gene matches: 12. CDR3 residues: CASSLTGTPSRSGNTIYF. CDR3 DNA sequence: TGTGCCAGCAGCTTGACAGGGACCCCCAGTCGGTCTGGAAACACCATATATTTT.

The J gene is TRBJ2-3, the V gene TRBV7-7, with no clear D. The germline CDR1 and CDR2 sequences are SSHAT and FNYEAQ (reference sequence). The CDR3 extends over 14 amino acids. V lost 5 bases to trimming and J lost 0 bases, with 9 bases between them. The CDR3 loop is CASSLDSSTDTQYF. For the CDR3, the DNA is TGTGCCAGCAGCCTTGATTCTAGCACAGATACGCAGTATTTT.

At least ten counts were recorded for this clonotype. The chain has TRBV28 and TRBJ2-7, with 8 positions matching TRBD1. J gave up 5 bases and V 5 bases, and 8 bases lay outside the gene matches. Germline CDR1 and CDR2: MDHEN and SYDVKM. This CDR3 has 14 amino acids. The CDR3 DNA reads TGTGCCAGCAGTGAACAGACAGGGGAGCACGAGCAGTACTTC. Its translation is CASSEQTGEHEQYF.

This clonotype was counted many times. The chain links TRBV20-1 to TRBJ1-5, with 8 bases aligning to TRBD1. The V gene's germline CDR1 is DFQATT and CDR2 SNEGSKA (reference sequence). The CDR3 has 17 residues. V dropped 0 bases and J dropped 0; count of bases not matched to a gene: 7. The CDR3 DNA sequence: TGCAGTGCTAGAGATTTTCAGGGGGCTTCTAGCAATCAGCCCCAGCATTTT. It specifies CSARDFQGASSNQPQHF.

There are many counts of this clonotype. CDR3 sequence (DNA): TGTGCCAGCAGTGAAAGGGGGTTTCGGAACGAGCAGTACTTC. Translation: CASSERGFRNEQYF. The chain combines TRBV2 with TRBJ2-7, with TRBD1 as a possible D gene (6 bases). Germline CDR1 and CDR2: SNHLY and FYNNEI. V shed 2 bases and J shed 5 bases, with 13 bases lying between them. The CDR3 runs 14 residues.

The sample holds many counts of this clonotype. V and J are TRBV7-9 and TRBJ1-1; perhaps TRBD1 as D (5 bases). CDR1 is SEHNR, CDR2 FQNEAQ, per germline (reference sequence). This CDR3 has 12 residues. Trimming removed 4 bases at V and 6 bases at J, with 9 bases between. CDR3 DNA sequence: TGTGCCAGCAGCTCGGGACTCTCTGAAGCTTTCTTT. Translated: CASSSGLSEAFF.

The CDR3 spells CASRERGGIETQYF. CDR3 bases: TGTGCCAGCAGGGAGCGGGGGGGCATAGAGACCCAGTACTTC. The chain recombines TRBV2 with TRBJ2-5; 10 bases agree with TRBD2. The CDR3 contains 14 residues. CDR1 SNHLY and CDR2 FYNNEI come from the germline V gene. V lost 6 bases and J lost 4; bases outside the gene matches: 5.

The genes are TRBV20-1 and TRBJ1-2; D is unclear. The V and J ends lost 3 bases and 8 bases respectively, with 16 bases between them. From germline, CDR1 is DFQATT and CDR2 SNEGSKA (reference sequence). The CDR3 has 13 amino acids. The CDR3 nucleotides are TGCAGTGCTAGTCCCGGGCAACTAGGGGGCTACACCTTC. Translated, it gives CSASPGQLGGYTF.

A note on this clonotype: The junction shows a germline mismatch at one end, possibly a read error. The J gene is TRBJ2-7, the V gene TRBV6-1; TRBD2 aligns across 8 bases. The germline CDR1 and CDR2 sequences are MNHNS and SASEGT. The CDR3 spans 13 residues. This CDR3 reads CVSSAGLVNEQYF. The CDR3 nucleotides read TGTGTCAGCTCGGCGGGACTAGTAAACGAGCAGTACTTC.

A note on this clonotype: One end of the junction is discordant with germline, which a read error may explain. The gene calls are TRBV12-3 or TRBV12-4 and TRBJ1-2; possibly TRBD1 for D (5 bases). The CDR3 is 14 residues long. The CDR3 sequence is CASSTLRDLYGHTF. The CDR3 coding sequence is TGTGCCAGCAGCACACTCCGGGACCTCTATGGCCACACCTTC.

The CDR3 loop is CATRVGGGEWYGTDTQYF. DNA of the CDR3: TGTGCCACCAGGGTAGGAGGGGGCGAATGGTATGGCACAGATACGCAGTATTTT. The V call is TRBV15, the J call TRBJ2-3; possibly TRBD1 for D (7 bases). CDR3 length: 18 amino acids. V was cut by 6 bases and J by 1 base, with 23 bases left in between. Germline values: CDR1 LNHNV, CDR2 YYDKDF (reference sequence).

In this sample, this clonotype turned up many times. The rearrangement joins TRBV13 to TRBJ2-1, with 7 bases that match TRBD1. CDR3 size: 13 residues. The V segment lost 4 bases and the J segment 6 bases; nucleotides outside the gene matches: 3. Germline V gene lookup returns CDR1 PRHDT and CDR2 FYEKMQ (reference sequence). The CDR3 DNA reads TGTGCCAGCAGCTGGACAGGCGGCAATGAGCAGTTCTTC. It encodes CASSWTGGNEQFF.

This clonotype was detected a few times. This chain joins TRBV6-5 and TRBJ1-1, with D perhaps TRBD1 (5 bases). The germline V gene encodes CDR1 MNHEY and CDR2 SVGAGI. CDR3 length: 14 amino acids. Trimming shortened V by 2 bases and J by 3 bases, and 10 bases separated the two germline ends. The CDR3 region is CASSYRGGHTEAFF. CDR3 nucleotide sequence: TGTGCCAGCAGTTACAGGGGAGGGCACACTGAAGCTTTCTTT.